This passage covers 32 T cell receptor beta chains from one sample sequenced in a study of metastatic and nonmetastatic thyroid tumors. Thyroid surgery had not been preceded by any treatment in any patient. TCRdb used MiXCR to call clones anew from the PCR reads. The sample carries 6,500 to 9,000 clones, roughly 35% recorded once. Sample: tumor tissue. These TCRs come from a female donor with papillary thyroid cancer or a benign thyroid nodule (not recorded which). Some clones in this sample may be carry-over from other donors' samples.

The V and J genes are TRBV28 and TRBJ2-7, with 9 positions matching TRBD1. The germline CDR1 and CDR2 sequences are MDHEN and SYDVKM. V was pared by 7 bases and J by 5 bases, with 6 bases of the junction left unmatched. The CDR3 loop spans 13 amino acids. The CDR3 protein is CASNRDREDEQYF. CDR3 bases: TGTGCCAGCAACCGGGACAGGGAGGACGAGCAGTACTTC. Together with reference TRBV28 and TRBJ2-7, the CDR3 gives the full variable domain: DVKVTQSSRYLVKRTGEKVFLECVQDMDHENMFWYRQDPGLGLRLIYFSYDVKMKEKGDIPEGYSVSREKKERFSLILESASTNQTSMYLCASNRDREDEQYFGPGTRLTVT.

The chain carries TRBV12-3 or TRBV12-4 and TRBJ2-7; 9 bases match TRBD1. V shed 4 bases and J 3 bases; nucleotides not matched to a gene: 1. This CDR3 is 13 amino acids long. CDR3 sequence reads: CASSSGQGYEQYF. The CDR3 DNA follows: TGTGCCAGCAGTTCGGGACAGGGCTACGAGCAGTACTTC.

In its sample, this clone was seen a few times. The gene calls are TRBV28 and TRBJ1-2, with a possible D match to TRBD1 (5 bases). CDR1 and CDR2 (germline): MDHEN, SYDVKM. There are 15 residues in the CDR3. V was cut by 8 bases and J by 2 bases, with 18 bases left in between. As DNA, the CDR3 is TGTGCCAGCTCAAACCTCAGTAAGGGGAACTATGGCTACACCTTC. This sequence encodes CASSNLSKGNYGYTF.

V is TRBV3-1 and J is TRBJ1-1; D gene ambiguous. Germline CDR1 is LGHDT and CDR2 is YNNKEL (reference sequence). The length of the CDR3 is 13 residues. The germline V and J ends were trimmed by 0 bases and 6 bases, with 8 bases remaining between them. For the CDR3, the DNA is TGTGCCAGCAGCCAAGAAGGACGGGCTGAAGCTTTCTTT. Residues: CASSQEGRAEAFF. Looking up the rest from reference TRBV3-1 and TRBJ1-1 gives the full variable domain: DTAVSQTPKYLVTQMGNDKSIKCEQNLGHDTMYWYKQDSKKFLKIMFSYNNKELIINETVPNRFSPKSPDKAHLNLHINSLELGDSAVYFCASSQEGRAEAFFGQGTRLTVV.

This clone is medium-sized (0.01 to 0.1%) within its sample. The J gene is TRBJ2-3, the V gene TRBV25-1; the match to TRBD1 covers 8 bases. This CDR3 is built from 16 residues. CDR1 is MGHDK and CDR2 is SYGVNS in the germline V gene. V trimming: 5 bases; J trimming: 6 bases; junction bases outside the gene matches: 13. The CDR3: CASSPIGQGDSDTQYF. The CDR3 DNA reads as TGTGCCAGCAGTCCTATAGGACAGGGAGATTCGGATACGCAGTATTTT.

This clone was found a few times. Here the CDR3 DNA reads TGCGCCAGCAGCTTGAATAACTTCAAGGAGCGGCCGGGCTACGAGCAGTACTTC. Its protein product is CASSLNNFKERPGYEQYF. J is TRBJ2-7 and V is TRBV5-1, with D maybe TRBD2 (5 bases). CDR3 size: 18 residues. CDR1 SGHRS and CDR2 YFSETQ come from the germline V gene. V shed 1 base and J shed 3 bases, with 23 bases lying between them.

The sample holds many counts of this clone. This chain connects TRBV29-1 to TRBJ2-3, with D maybe TRBD2 (6 bases). The germline V gene encodes CDR1 SQVTM and CDR2 ANQGSEA. Trimming shortened V by 3 bases and J by 3 bases, and 13 bases separated the two germline ends. CDR3 size: 14 residues. The DNA for the CDR3 is TGCAGCGTTGACGGCGGGGCGGTTACAGATACGCAGTATTTT. Amino acid sequence: CSVDGGAVTDTQYF.

J is TRBJ1-6 and V is TRBV5-1; the D is unclear. This CDR3 comprises 14 residues. Germline V gene lookup returns CDR1 SGHRS and CDR2 YFSETQ. Trimming cost V 4 bases and J 7 bases, with 12 bases left between them. Written as DNA, the CDR3 is TGCGCCAGCAGCGGAACAGAACGCAATTCACCCCTCCACTTT. Translating it yields CASSGTERNSPLHF.

This clone appeared a few times. The chain combines TRBV9 with TRBJ2-1; 8 bases fit TRBD2. There are 16 residues in the CDR3. V dropped 3 bases and J dropped 0; count of bases not matched to a gene: 5. The germline V gene encodes CDR1 SGDLS and CDR2 YYNGEE. CDR3 coding DNA: TGTGCCAGCAGCGCCTTCAGCGGGAGCTCCTACAATGAGCAGTTCTTC. It is translated as CASSAFSGSSYNEQFF.

About this clone itself: The CDR3 carries no conserved terminal phenylalanine or tryptophan, so it likely arises from a read error. The rearrangement uses TRBV12-3 or TRBV12-4 and TRBJ1-1, with D possibly matching TRBD1 (5 bases). The V end lost 7 bases, the J end lost 6 bases, and 15 bases lay between the germline ends. The CDR3 spans 13 residues. The CDR3 sequence is CASILGGYAEAFL. As DNA, the CDR3 is TGTGCCAGCATTCTCGGGGGTTACGCTGAAGCTTTCCTT.

By proportion, this clone is medium-sized (0.01 to 0.1%). This chain connects TRBV28 to TRBJ2-1; the D is unclear. Germline CDR1 reads MDHEN; CDR2 reads SYDVKM. V was pared by 5 bases and J by 10 bases, with 9 bases between. The length of the CDR3 is 11 residues. CDR3 in DNA: TGTGCCAGCAGTACCGGACGGGAGCAGTTCTTC. Its translation is CASSTGREQFF.

This clone has just a few counts. Without the conserved terminal phenylalanine or tryptophan, this CDR3 likely stems from a read error. The chain couples TRBV6-1 to TRBJ1-6; TRBD1 matches 9 bases. The germline V gene has CDR1 MNHNS and CDR2 SASEGT. This CDR3 is built from 15 residues. Trimming took 5 bases from V and 7 from J; bases not matched to a gene: 6. In nucleotides, the CDR3 is TGTGCCAGCAGTCTGGACAGGGGAATCAATTCACCCCTCCACCTT. Protein: CASSLDRGINSPLHL.

This clone occurred a few times. The rearrangement joins TRBV6-1 to TRBJ1-3; 7 bases agree with TRBD1. V was clipped by 4 bases and J by 4 bases; unmatched bases: 7. The CDR3 is 15 residues long. The germline V gene encodes CDR1 MNHNS and CDR2 SASEGT. CDR3 in amino acids: CASSATGVWGNTIYF. CDR3 bases: TGTGCCAGCAGTGCTACAGGGGTCTGGGGAAACACCATATATTTT.

This clone was detected only a few times. This chain connects TRBV5-1 to TRBJ1-1; TRBD1 might be the D (6 bases). Between the trimmed V and J ends, which lost 3 bases and 2 bases, there was a span of 11 bases. This CDR3 has 14 amino acids. In germline, CDR1 is SGHRS, CDR2 YFSETQ. The CDR3 reads CASSSRTANTEAFF. The CDR3, as DNA: TGCGCCAGCAGCTCTAGGACAGCTAACACTGAAGCTTTCTTT.

The chain is built from TRBV6-5 and TRBJ2-7, with 9 nucleotides matching TRBD1. V dropped 3 bases and J dropped 2; count of bases not matched to a gene: 5. The V gene's germline CDR1 is MNHEY and CDR2 SVGAGI. The CDR3 covers 15 residues. DNA for the CDR3: TGTGCCAGCAGTTATAAGACAGGGGGGACCTACGAGCAGTACTTC. This gives the protein CASSYKTGGTYEQYF.

The chain links TRBV2 to TRBJ2-1; D not resolved. This CDR3 contains 14 residues. V lost 3 bases and J 8 bases, leaving 14 bases between the germline ends. Germline V lookup: CDR1 SNHLY, CDR2 FYNNEI. The CDR3 bases are TGTGCCAGCAGTGAGGATCTAGTCGGCGATGAGCAGTTCTTC. The encoded protein is CASSEDLVGDEQFF.

By share, this clone counts as medium-sized. This chain connects TRBV4-2 to TRBJ2-3; D uncertain. Germline CDR1 and CDR2: LGHNA and YNFKEQ. The CDR3 covers 14 residues. Trimming shortened V by 1 base and J by 5 bases, and 10 bases separated the two germline ends. The CDR3 bases are TGTGCCAGCAGCCAAGGGGCGTCGGGAGATACGCAGTATTTT. It is translated as CASSQGASGDTQYF.

Sample share makes this clone medium-sized. The V call is TRBV4-1, the J call TRBJ2-1, with 8 bases fitting TRBD2. Germline CDR1 is MGHRA and CDR2 is YSYEKL. V shed 4 bases, J shed 8 bases, and the junction held 16 bases outside the gene matches. The length of the CDR3 is 17 residues. For the CDR3, the DNA is TGCGCCAGCAGCCGATCTGGGGATAGCGGGACCTCCGATGAGCAGTTCTTC. Its protein product is CASSRSGDSGTSDEQFF.

This clone came up a few times. This chain connects TRBV6-1 to TRBJ1-5; D remains unclear. There are 14 residues in the CDR3. Germline V CDR1 and CDR2: MNHNS, SASEGT. Trimming removed 2 bases from V and 4 bases from J, with 9 bases in between. The CDR3, as DNA: TGTGCCAGCAGTGAAAAATCGGCAAATCAGCCCCAGCATTTT. Protein: CASSEKSANQPQHF.

The rearrangement uses TRBV18 and TRBJ2-7, with D maybe TRBD2 (5 bases). The CDR3 sequence is 14 residues long. Germline V gene lookup returns CDR1 KGHSH and CDR2 LQKENI. V was shortened by 3 bases and J by 5 bases, with 14 bases between the two germline ends. Written as DNA, the CDR3 is TGTGCCAGCTCACCGGAGGCCGGGTGGCACGAGCAGTACTTC. The encoded protein is CASSPEAGWHEQYF.

In its sample, this clone ranks as medium-sized. Written as DNA, the CDR3 is TGTGCCAGCAGGAACGAACAGAAAGAGACCCAGTACTTC. Residues: CASRNEQKETQYF. V and J are TRBV7-2 and TRBJ2-5; D remains ambiguous. CDR3 length equals 13 residues. Trimming left V 6 bases short and J 3 bases short, with 11 bases between. Per germline, CDR1 SGHTA and CDR2 FQGNSA.

The CDR3 here is CASSFPPGYEQYF. CDR3 DNA sequence: TGTGCCAGCAGCTTTCCCCCGGGGTACGAGCAGTACTTC. The chain combines TRBV7-9 with TRBJ2-7; D is possibly TRBD2 (5 bases). The ends were cut back, 3 bases at V and 4 bases at J, with 10 bases in the middle. From germline, CDR1 is SEHNR and CDR2 FQNEAQ (reference sequence). The CDR3 sequence is 13 residues long.

The V and J genes are TRBV20-1 and TRBJ2-7, with D possibly being TRBD1 or TRBD2 (5 bases each). Trimming cost V 3 bases and J 0 bases, with 12 bases left between them. The CDR3 sequence is 14 residues long. Germline V gives CDR1 DFQATT, CDR2 SNEGSKA (reference sequence). The CDR3 DNA sequence: TGCAGTGCTAGGGGACGGTCAAGCTCCTACGAGCAGTACTTC. It encodes CSARGRSSSYEQYF.

The chain carries TRBV27 and TRBJ2-2, with D perhaps TRBD1 or TRBD2 (5 bases each). The germline V gene has CDR1 MNHEY and CDR2 SMNVEV (reference sequence). The CDR3 covers 11 residues. V was pared by 11 bases and J by 9 bases, with 13 bases between. CDR3 bases: TGTGCCTCCGAGGGGTCCTGGGAGCTGTTTTTT. Translation: CASEGSWELFF.

The chain employs TRBV4-1 and TRBJ1-5; D might be TRBD1 (5 bases). Trimming removed 1 base at V and 5 bases at J, with 15 bases between. CDR1 and CDR2 from the germline V gene are MGHRA and YSYEKL. The CDR3 covers 16 residues. CDR3 coding DNA: TGCGCCAGCAGCCAAGGACTGACAGAACGGGATCAGCCCCAGCATTTT. This gives the protein CASSQGLTERDQPQHF.

By share of the sample, this clone is large. This sequence joins TRBV12-3 or TRBV12-4 and TRBJ1-4; no clear D. The CDR3 has 13 residues. The V and J ends lost 6 bases and 10 bases respectively, with 15 bases between them. The CDR3 DNA reads TGTGCCAGCAGAGGTCAAAGGAACGGAAAACTGTTTTTT. Its protein product is CASRGQRNGKLFF.

This chain connects TRBV6-1 to TRBJ1-5; 7 nucleotides agree with TRBD1. This CDR3 spans 13 amino acids. Germline loops: CDR1 MNHNS, CDR2 SASEGT. V trimming: 5 bases; J trimming: 7 bases; junction bases outside the gene matches: 5. This CDR3 is CASSNDRVQPQHF. DNA of the CDR3: TGTGCCAGCAGTAACGACAGGGTCCAGCCCCAGCATTTT.

Remarks on this clone: A junction boundary mismatches the germline segment, possibly from a read error. The chain joins TRBV18 to TRBJ2-3; the match to TRBD2 covers 10 bases. Germline CDR1 is KGHSH and CDR2 is LQKENI. The CDR3 spans 16 residues. The CDR3 loop is CASSPPGAGGTVTQYF. CDR3 nucleotides: TGTGCCAGCTCACCACCGGGAGCGGGGGGGACAGTTACGCAGTATTTT.

This clone was recorded only once. V is TRBV20-1 and J is TRBJ2-7, with D unclear. Germline CDR1 is DFQATT and CDR2 is SNEGSKA (reference sequence). Trimming shortened V by 5 bases and J by 0 bases, and 14 bases separated the two germline ends. The CDR3 loop spans 14 amino acids. The CDR3 DNA is TGCAGTGCTCCAAGGACGGTGAGCTCCTACGAGCAGTACTTC. This encodes CSAPRTVSSYEQYF.

This clone was counted between two and nine times. The chain links TRBV28 to TRBJ2-7; 11 bases agree with TRBD2. In germline, CDR1 is MDHEN, CDR2 SYDVKM. The CDR3 loop spans 13 amino acids. V was clipped by 7 bases and J by 7 bases; unmatched bases: 6. The DNA for the CDR3 is TGTGCCAGCAAACTAGCGGGAGCTCGAGAGCAGTACTTC. Amino acid sequence: CASKLAGAREQYF.

The chain carries TRBV11-2 and TRBJ1-5, with 10 bases fitting TRBD1. CDR1 is SGHAT, CDR2 FQNNGV, per germline. Losses at the gene ends were 5 bases for V and 5 bases for J; bases not matched to a gene: 9. The CDR3 contains 16 residues. CDR3 DNA sequence: TGTGCCAGCAGCCCCCGGACAGGGGGAATTGATCAGCCCCAGCATTTT. It translates to CASSPRTGGIDQPQHF.

This clone was counted only a few times. The chain recombines TRBV6-2 or TRBV6-3 with TRBJ2-2; 16 bases align to TRBD2. The CDR3 is 19 residues long. J lost 4 bases, V lost 2 bases, and 7 bases had no gene match. Germline assignment: CDR1 MNHEY and CDR2 SVGEGT. The CDR3 here is CASSYPGLAGGPGTGELFF. The CDR3 DNA sequence: TGTGCCAGCAGTTACCCGGGACTAGCGGGAGGGCCCGGCACCGGGGAGCTGTTTTTT.